This TCR beta chain was profiled in a study of cytomegalovirus exposure and HLA in healthy donors. J lost 0 bases, V lost 4 bases, and 4 bases had no gene match. Germline assignment: CDR1 SGHNT and CDR2 YYREEE (reference sequence). The CDR3 runs 15 residues. PCR used 60 Vbeta primers and 13 Jbeta primers. Some clones are missing from TCRdb's copy, which holds only in-frame ones; the method was immunoSEQ multiplex PCR. This sample has over 150,000 clones, with about 78% found just once. The sample taken for sequencing was PBMCs. The TCR originated in a woman aged 50 to 65 in good health and CMV-seropositive. The rearrangement joins TRBV5-4 to TRBJ2-4; TRBD1 matches 7 bases. The CDR3 nucleotides read TGTGCCAGCAGCCCCGGGGACAGAGCCAAAAACATTCAGTACTTC. It yields the protein CASSPGDRAKNIQYF.